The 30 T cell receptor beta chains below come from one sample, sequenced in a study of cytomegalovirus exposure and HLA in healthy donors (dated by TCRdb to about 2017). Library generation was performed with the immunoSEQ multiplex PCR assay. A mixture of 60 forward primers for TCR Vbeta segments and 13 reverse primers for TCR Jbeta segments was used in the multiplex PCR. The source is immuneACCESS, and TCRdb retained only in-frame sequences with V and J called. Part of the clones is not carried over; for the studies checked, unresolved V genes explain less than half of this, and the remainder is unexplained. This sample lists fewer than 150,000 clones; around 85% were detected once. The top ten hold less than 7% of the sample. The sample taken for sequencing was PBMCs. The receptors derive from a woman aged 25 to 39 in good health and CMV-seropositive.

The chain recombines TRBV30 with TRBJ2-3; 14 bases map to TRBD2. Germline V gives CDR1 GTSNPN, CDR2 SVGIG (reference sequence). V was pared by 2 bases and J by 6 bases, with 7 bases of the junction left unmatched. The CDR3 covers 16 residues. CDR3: CAWSKGLAGAGDTQYF. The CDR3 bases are TGTGCCTGGAGTAAGGGACTAGCGGGAGCGGGGGATACGCAGTATTTT.

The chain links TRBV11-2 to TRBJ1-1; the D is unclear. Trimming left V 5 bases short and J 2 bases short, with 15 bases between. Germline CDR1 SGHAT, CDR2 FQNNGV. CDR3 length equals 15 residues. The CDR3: CASSAGPLPNTEAFF. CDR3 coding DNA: TGTGCCAGCAGCGCGGGCCCACTTCCTAACACTGAAGCTTTCTTT.

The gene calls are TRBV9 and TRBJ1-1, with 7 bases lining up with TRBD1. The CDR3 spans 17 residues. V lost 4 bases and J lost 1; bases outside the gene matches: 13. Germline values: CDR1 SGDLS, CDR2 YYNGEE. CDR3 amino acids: CASSPGTSTGANTEAFF. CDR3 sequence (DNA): TGTGCCAGCAGCCCCGGGACCTCCACAGGGGCGAACACTGAAGCTTTCTTT. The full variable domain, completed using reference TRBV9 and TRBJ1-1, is DSGVTQTPKHLITATGQRVTLRCSPRSGDLSVYWYQQSLDQGLQFLIQYYNGEERAKGNILERFSAQQFPDLHSELNLSSLELGDSALYFCASSPGTSTGANTEAFFGQGTRLTVV.

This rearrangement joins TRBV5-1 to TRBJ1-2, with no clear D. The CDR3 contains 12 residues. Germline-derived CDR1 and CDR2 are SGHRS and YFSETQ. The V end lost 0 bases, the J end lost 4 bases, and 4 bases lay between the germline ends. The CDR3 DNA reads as TGCGCCAGCAGCTTGGCTACCTATGGCTACACCTTC. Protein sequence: CASSLATYGYTF.

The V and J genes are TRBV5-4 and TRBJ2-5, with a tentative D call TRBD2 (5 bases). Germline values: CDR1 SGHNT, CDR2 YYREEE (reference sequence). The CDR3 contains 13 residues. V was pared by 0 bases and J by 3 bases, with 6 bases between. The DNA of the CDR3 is TGTGCCAGCAGCTTGGGGACTGAAGAGACCCAGTACTTC. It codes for CASSLGTEETQYF.

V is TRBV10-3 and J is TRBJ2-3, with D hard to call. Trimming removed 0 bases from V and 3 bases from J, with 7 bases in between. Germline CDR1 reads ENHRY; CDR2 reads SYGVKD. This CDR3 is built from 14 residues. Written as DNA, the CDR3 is TGTGCCATCAGTGAGTCGGCTAGGACAGATACGCAGTATTTT. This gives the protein CAISESARTDTQYF.

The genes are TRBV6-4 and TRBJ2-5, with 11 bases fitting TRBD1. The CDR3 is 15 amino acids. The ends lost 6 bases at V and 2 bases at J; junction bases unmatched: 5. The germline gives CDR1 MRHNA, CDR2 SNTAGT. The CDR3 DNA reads TGTGCCAGCAGGGTCCGGGACAGGGGGCAAGAGACCCAGTACTTC. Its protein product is CASRVRDRGQETQYF.

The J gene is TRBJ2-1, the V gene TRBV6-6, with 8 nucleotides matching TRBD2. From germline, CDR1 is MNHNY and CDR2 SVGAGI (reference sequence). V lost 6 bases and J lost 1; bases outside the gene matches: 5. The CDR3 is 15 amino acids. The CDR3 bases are TGTGCCAGCAGCTCAAGCGGGAGTTCCTACAATGAGCAGTTCTTC. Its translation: CASSSSGSSYNEQFF.

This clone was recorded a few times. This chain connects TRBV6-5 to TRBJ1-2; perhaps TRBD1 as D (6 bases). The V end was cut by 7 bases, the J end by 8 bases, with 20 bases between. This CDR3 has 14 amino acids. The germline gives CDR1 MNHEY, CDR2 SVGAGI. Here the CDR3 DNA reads TGTGCCAGCACCCCGGGGGGGGGCGGGGAAGGCTACACCTTC. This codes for CASTPGGGGEGYTF.

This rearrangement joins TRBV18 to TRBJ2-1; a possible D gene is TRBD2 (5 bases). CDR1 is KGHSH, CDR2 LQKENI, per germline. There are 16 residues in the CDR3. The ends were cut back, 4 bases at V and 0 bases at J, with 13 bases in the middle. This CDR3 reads CASSQNGGPSYNEQFF. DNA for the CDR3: TGTGCCAGCTCACAAAACGGCGGGCCCTCCTACAATGAGCAGTTCTTC.

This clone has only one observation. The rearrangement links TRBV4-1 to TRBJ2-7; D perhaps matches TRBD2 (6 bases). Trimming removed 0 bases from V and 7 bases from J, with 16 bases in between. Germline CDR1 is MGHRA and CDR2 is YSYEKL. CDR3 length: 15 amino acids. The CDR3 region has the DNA TGCGCCAGCAGCCAAGAAGAGGGACTCCCGCAGGAGCAGTACTTC. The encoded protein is CASSQEEGLPQEQYF.

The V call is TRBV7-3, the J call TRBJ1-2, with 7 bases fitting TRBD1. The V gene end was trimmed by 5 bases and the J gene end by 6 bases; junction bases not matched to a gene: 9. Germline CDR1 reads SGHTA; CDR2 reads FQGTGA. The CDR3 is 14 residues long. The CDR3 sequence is CASSQGGTANGYTF. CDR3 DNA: TGTGCCAGCAGCCAAGGGGGGACAGCGAATGGCTACACCTTC.

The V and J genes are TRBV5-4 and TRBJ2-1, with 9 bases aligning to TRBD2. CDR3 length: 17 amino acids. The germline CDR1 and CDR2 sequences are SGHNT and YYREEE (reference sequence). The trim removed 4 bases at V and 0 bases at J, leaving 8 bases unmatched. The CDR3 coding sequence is TGTGCCAGCAGCCGCCGACTAGCGGTTAGCTCCTACAATGAGCAGTTCTTC. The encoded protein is CASSRRLAVSSYNEQFF.

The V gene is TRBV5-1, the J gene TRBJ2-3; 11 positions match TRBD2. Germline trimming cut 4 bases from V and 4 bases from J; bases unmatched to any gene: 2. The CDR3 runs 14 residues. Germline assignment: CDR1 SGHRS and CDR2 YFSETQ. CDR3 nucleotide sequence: TGCGCCAGCAGCCCGGGACTAGCGGCAGATACGCAGTATTTT. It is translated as CASSPGLAADTQYF.

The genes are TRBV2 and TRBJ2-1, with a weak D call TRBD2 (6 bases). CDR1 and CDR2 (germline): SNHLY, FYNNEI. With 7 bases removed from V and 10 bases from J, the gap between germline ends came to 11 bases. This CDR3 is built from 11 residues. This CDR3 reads CASMVAAEQFF. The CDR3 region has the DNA TGTGCCAGCATGGTAGCGGCCGAGCAGTTCTTC.

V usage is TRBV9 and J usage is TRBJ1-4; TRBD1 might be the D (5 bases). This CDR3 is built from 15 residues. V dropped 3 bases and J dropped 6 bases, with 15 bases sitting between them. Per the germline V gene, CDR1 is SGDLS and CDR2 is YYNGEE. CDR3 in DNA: TGTGCCAGCAGCGCGGGGGTCAGGGAGGATGAAAAACTGTTTTTT. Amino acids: CASSAGVREDEKLFF.

The CDR3 loop reads CASSGLGGNEQFF. The CDR3 coding sequence is TGTGCCAGCAGCGGTCTGGGCGGGAATGAGCAGTTCTTC. V gene TRBV7-9 combines with J gene TRBJ2-1, with a tentative D call TRBD2 (5 bases). The CDR3 covers 13 residues. V was clipped by 5 bases and J by 7 bases, with 12 bases between them. Looked up from germline, CDR1 is SEHNR and CDR2 is FQNEAQ (reference sequence).

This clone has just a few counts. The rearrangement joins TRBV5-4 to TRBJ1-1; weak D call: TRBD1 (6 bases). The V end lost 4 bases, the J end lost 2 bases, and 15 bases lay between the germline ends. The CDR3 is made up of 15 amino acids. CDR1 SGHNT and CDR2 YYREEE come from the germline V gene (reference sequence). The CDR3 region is CASSPPGHRNTEAFF. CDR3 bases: TGTGCCAGCAGCCCTCCGGGACACCGAAACACTGAAGCTTTCTTT.

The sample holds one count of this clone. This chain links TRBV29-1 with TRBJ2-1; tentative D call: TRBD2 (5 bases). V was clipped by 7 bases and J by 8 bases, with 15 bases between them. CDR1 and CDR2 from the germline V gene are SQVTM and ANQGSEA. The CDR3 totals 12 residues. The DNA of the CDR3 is TGCAGCGCCGCGGAAGCGGTGGATGAGCAGTTCTTC. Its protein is CSAAEAVDEQFF.

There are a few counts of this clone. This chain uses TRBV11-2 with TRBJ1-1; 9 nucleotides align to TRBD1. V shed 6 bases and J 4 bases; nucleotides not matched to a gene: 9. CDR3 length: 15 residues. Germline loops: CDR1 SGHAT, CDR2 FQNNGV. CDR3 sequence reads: CASRPTTGGPTEAFF. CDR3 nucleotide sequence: TGTGCCAGCAGACCCACGACAGGGGGACCCACTGAAGCTTTCTTT.

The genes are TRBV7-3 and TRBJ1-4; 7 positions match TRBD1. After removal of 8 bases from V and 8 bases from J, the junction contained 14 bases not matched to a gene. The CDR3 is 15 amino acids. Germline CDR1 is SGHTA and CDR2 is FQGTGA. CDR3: CASPIPDRAGEKLFF. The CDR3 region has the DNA TGTGCCAGCCCAATACCCGACAGGGCGGGGGAAAAACTGTTTTTT.

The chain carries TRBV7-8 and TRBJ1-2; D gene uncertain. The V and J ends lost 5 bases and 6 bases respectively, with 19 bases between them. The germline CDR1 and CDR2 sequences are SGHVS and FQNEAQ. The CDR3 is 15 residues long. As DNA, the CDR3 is TGTGCCAGCAGCGGCCGGGTTTTGAATCGGAATGGCTACACCTTC. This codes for CASSGRVLNRNGYTF.

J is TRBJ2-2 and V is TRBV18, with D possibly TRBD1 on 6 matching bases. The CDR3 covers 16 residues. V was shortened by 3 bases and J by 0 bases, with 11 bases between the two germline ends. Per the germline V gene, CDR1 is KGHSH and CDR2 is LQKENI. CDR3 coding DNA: TGTGCCAGCTCACCTCCGACAGGCTCGAACACCGGGGAGCTGTTTTTT. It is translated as CASSPPTGSNTGELFF. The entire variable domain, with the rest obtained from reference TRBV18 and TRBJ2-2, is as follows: NAGVMQNPRHLVRRRGQEARLRCSPMKGHSHVYWYRQLPEEGLKFMVYLQKENIIDESGMPKERFSAEFPKEGPSILRIQQVVRGDSAAYFCASSPPTGSNTGELFFGEGSRLTVL.

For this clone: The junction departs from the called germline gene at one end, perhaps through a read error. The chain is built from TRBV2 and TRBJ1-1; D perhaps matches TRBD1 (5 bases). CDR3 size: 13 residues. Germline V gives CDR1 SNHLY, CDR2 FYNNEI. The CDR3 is CASCGEGNTGAFF. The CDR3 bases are TGTGCCAGCTGTGGGGAGGGGAACACTGGAGCTTTCTTT.

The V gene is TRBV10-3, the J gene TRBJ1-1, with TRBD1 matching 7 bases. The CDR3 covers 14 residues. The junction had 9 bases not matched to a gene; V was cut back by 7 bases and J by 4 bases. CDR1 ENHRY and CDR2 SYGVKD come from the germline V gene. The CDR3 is CAITPQQGSTEAFF. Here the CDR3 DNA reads TGTGCCATCACGCCCCAACAGGGGAGCACTGAAGCTTTCTTT.

CDR3 in DNA: TGTGCCAGCAGCCCTTTCAATCAGCCCCAGCATTTT. Translation gives CASSPFNQPQHF. This chain links TRBV6-6 with TRBJ1-5; D gene ambiguous. The CDR3 is made up of 12 amino acids. In germline, CDR1 is MNHNY, CDR2 SVGAGI (reference sequence). V was shortened by 6 bases and J by 3 bases, with 6 bases between the two germline ends.

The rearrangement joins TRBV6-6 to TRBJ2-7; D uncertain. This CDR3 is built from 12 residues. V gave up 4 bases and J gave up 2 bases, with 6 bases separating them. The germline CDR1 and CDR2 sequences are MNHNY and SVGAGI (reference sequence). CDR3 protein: CASSFGAYEQYF. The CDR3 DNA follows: TGTGCCAGCAGTTTTGGAGCCTACGAGCAGTACTTC.

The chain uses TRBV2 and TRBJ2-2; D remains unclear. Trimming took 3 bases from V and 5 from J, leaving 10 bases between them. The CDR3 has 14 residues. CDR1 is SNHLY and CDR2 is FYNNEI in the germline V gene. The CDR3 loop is CASSDSVATGELFF. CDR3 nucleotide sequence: TGTGCCAGCAGTGACTCGGTAGCTACCGGGGAGCTGTTTTTT.

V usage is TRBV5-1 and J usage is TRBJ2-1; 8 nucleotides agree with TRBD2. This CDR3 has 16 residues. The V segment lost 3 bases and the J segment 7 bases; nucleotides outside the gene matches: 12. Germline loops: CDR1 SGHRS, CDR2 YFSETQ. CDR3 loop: CASSSLGAGVENEQFF. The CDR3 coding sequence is TGCGCCAGCAGCTCCCTGGGAGCGGGAGTAGAAAATGAGCAGTTCTTC.

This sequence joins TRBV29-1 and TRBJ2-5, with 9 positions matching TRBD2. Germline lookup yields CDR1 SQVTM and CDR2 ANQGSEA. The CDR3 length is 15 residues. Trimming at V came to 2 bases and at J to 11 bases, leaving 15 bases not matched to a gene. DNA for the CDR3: TGCAGCGTTGAATGGGCTAGCGGGACGGATCGGGGGCAGTACTTC. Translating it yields CSVEWASGTDRGQYF.